This TCR beta chain appears in the sequencing data of a study of T cell changes during pregnancy in multiple sclerosis. The germline gives CDR1 SEHNR, CDR2 FQNEAQ (reference sequence). CDR3 length equals 16 residues. V trimming: 5 bases; J trimming: 9 bases; junction bases outside the gene matches: 13. Sequencing used immunoSEQ multiplex PCR; TCRdb keeps in-frame clones, though not all of them. Of 40,000 to 45,000 clones in the sample, around 89% were seen once. The TCR comes from a female donor in good health, enrolled as a control in a pregnancy study. Here the sequenced sample was CD8+ T cells from peripheral blood mononuclear cells, taken after pregnancy. The chain couples TRBV7-9 to TRBJ1-6; 7 bases fit TRBD1. The CDR3 spells CASSPLTGEGGSPLHF. As DNA, the CDR3 is TGTGCCAGCAGCCCCCTTACAGGGGAAGGAGGTTCACCCCTCCACTTT. The whole variable domain, filled in from reference TRBV7-9 and TRBJ1-6, reads DTGVSQNPRHKITKRGQNVTFRCDPISEHNRLYWYRQTLGQGPEFLTYFQNEAQLEKSRLLSDRFSAERPKGSFSTLEIQRTEQGDSAMYLCASSPLTGEGGSPLHFGNGTRLTVT.